This T cell receptor (beta chain) is drawn from a study of blood T cell repertoires in COVID-19. Whole-study context: Acute and convalescent COVID-19 samples came from the United States, Italy and Spain. T cells, B-cell-depleted T cells, or PBMCs supplied cDNA or gDNA.

Trimming took off 7 bases at V and 4 bases at J, with 16 bases between the two ends. CDR1 MDHEN and CDR2 SYDVKM come from the germline V gene. The CDR3 is 15 residues long. Repertoires were generated with immunoSEQ multiplex PCR, while TCRdb's copy carries only in-frame clones and drops some. Among tens of thousands of clones, around four fifths were seen once, and the ten largest hold 3.4%. What was sequenced was peripheral blood. The sequence came from a man aged 45-65 years with acute or convalescent COVID-19. The genes are TRBV28 and TRBJ1-4; weak D call: TRBD1 (6 bases). Here the CDR3 reads CASIPSGTRNEKLFF. Written as DNA, the CDR3 is TGTGCCAGCATCCCTTCCGGGACACGTAATGAAAAACTGTTTTTT.